This is a list of T cell receptor beta chains from one sample in a study of CD8 T cells in ankylosing spondylitis. TCRdb reprocessed the 5' RACE reads with MiXCR, giving one entry per CDR3 protein. The table records some 100,000 distinct CDR3 sequences, about 8.3% of them present only once. The sequenced material came from blood, either unsorted or a sorted T cell fraction (not recorded which). The receptor source for this set is a male donor with ankylosing spondylitis. Each CDR3 is given with its conserved first and last residue. A D gene is named only where the DNA matches it firmly. Expanded clones get a size class; other rows say once, few or many, or leave the size out.

v_gene: TRBV7-9; d_gene: .; abundance: many; j_gene: TRBJ2-1; CDR3nt: TGTGCCAGCAGCTTAGTTGAGCAGTTCTTC; CDR3aa: CASSLVEQFF
v_gene: TRBV9; d_gene: .; abundance: few; j_gene: TRBJ2-2; CDR3nt: TGTGCCAGCAGCGTGGGGGCCTTTTACGCCGGGGAGCTGTTTTTT; CDR3aa: CASSVGAFYAGELFF
v_gene: TRBV10-1; d_gene: .; abundance: .; j_gene: TRBJ2-1; CDR3nt: TGCGCCAGCAGTGAGTCCGCGGGTTGGAGCTCCTACAATGAGCAGTTCTTC; CDR3aa: CASSESAGWSSYNEQFF
v_gene: TRBV25-1; d_gene: .; abundance: .; j_gene: TRBJ1-2; CDR3nt: TGTGCCAGCAGTGAAATGGGACCCTCTAACTATGGCTACACCTTC; CDR3aa: CASSEMGPSNYGYTF
v_gene: TRBV6-1; d_gene: .; abundance: .; j_gene: TRBJ2-7; CDR3nt: TGTGCCAGCAAATATTTAGGGATGCCCTACGAGCAGTACTTC; CDR3aa: CASKYLGMPYEQYF
v_gene: TRBV27; d_gene: .; abundance: few; j_gene: TRBJ1-2; CDR3nt: TGTGCCAGCAGATCCAGGACAGAAATTAACTATGGCTACACCTTC; CDR3aa: CASRSRTEINYGYTF
v_gene: TRBV20-1; d_gene: TRBD1; abundance: few; j_gene: TRBJ1-5; CDR3nt: TGCAGTGCCCCGGGACAGGGAATGAGCAATCAGCCCCAGCATTTT; CDR3aa: CSAPGQGMSNQPQHF
v_gene: TRBV5-1; d_gene: TRBD2; abundance: many; j_gene: TRBJ2-3; CDR3nt: TGCGCCAGCAGCGGGACTAGCGGGAGCTTCCTTGGAGATACGCAGTATTTT; CDR3aa: CASSGTSGSFLGDTQYF
v_gene: TRBV12-3/TRBV12-4; d_gene: TRBD1; abundance: many; j_gene: TRBJ1-1; CDR3nt: TGTGCCAGCAGTACGACAGGGTTGAACACTGAAGCTTTCTTT; CDR3aa: CASSTTGLNTEAFF
v_gene: TRBV5-5; d_gene: .; abundance: many; j_gene: TRBJ1-1; CDR3nt: TGTGCCAGTCTTCCGGGGGCGCTGAACACTGAAGCTTTCTTT; CDR3aa: CASLPGALNTEAFF
v_gene: TRBV12-3/TRBV12-4; d_gene: .; abundance: .; j_gene: TRBJ2-3; CDR3nt: TGTGCCAGCAGTGCGGCATTCACAGATACGCAGTATTTT; CDR3aa: CASSAAFTDTQYF
v_gene: TRBV21-1; d_gene: .; abundance: many; j_gene: TRBJ2-5; CDR3nt: TGTGCCAGCAGCAAAGACCAGGGGGAAGAGACCCAGTACTTC; CDR3aa: CASSKDQGEETQYF
v_gene: TRBV12-3/TRBV12-4; d_gene: .; abundance: many; j_gene: TRBJ1-1; CDR3nt: TGTGCCAGCAGTTTAGGCACAGGAGGGACTGAAGCTTTCTTT; CDR3aa: CASSLGTGGTEAFF
v_gene: TRBV24-1; d_gene: TRBD1; abundance: many; j_gene: TRBJ1-5; CDR3nt: TGTGCCACCAGTGGTACGGGACAGGGACATCAGCCCCAGCATTTT; CDR3aa: CATSGTGQGHQPQHF
v_gene: TRBV6-4; d_gene: .; abundance: .; j_gene: TRBJ1-3; CDR3nt: TGTGCCCGCCCTCAGATTGGGAGGATCACTGGAAACACCATATATTTT; CDR3aa: CARPQIGRITGNTIYF
v_gene: TRBV9; d_gene: .; abundance: many; j_gene: TRBJ1-1; CDR3nt: TGTGCCAGCAGCGCCCAACGCGGGAGGGGCGAGGCTTTCTTT; CDR3aa: CASSAQRGRGEAFF
v_gene: TRBV7-8; d_gene: TRBD2; abundance: many; j_gene: TRBJ2-3; CDR3nt: TGTGCCAGCAGCTTAAGCCCCGGTAGCGGGGCTAGCACAGATACGCAGTATTTT; CDR3aa: CASSLSPGSGASTDTQYF
v_gene: TRBV12-3/TRBV12-4; d_gene: .; abundance: few; j_gene: TRBJ2-1; CDR3nt: TGTGCCAGCAGTTTAGCGCACCAGGGATCAGCCTACAATGAGCAGTTCTTC; CDR3aa: CASSLAHQGSAYNEQFF
v_gene: TRBV12-3/TRBV12-4; d_gene: TRBD1; abundance: few; j_gene: TRBJ2-1; CDR3nt: TGTGCCAGCGGACAGGGGGCAGACAATGAGCAGTTCTTC; CDR3aa: CASGQGADNEQFF
v_gene: TRBV21-1; d_gene: .; abundance: many; j_gene: TRBJ1-2; CDR3nt: TGTGCCAGCAGCAAAGCCTGGACGGCTATGGGCTACACCTTC; CDR3aa: CASSKAWTAMGYTF
v_gene: TRBV9; d_gene: .; abundance: .; j_gene: TRBJ2-3; CDR3nt: TGTGCCAGCAGCGTAGAGGTTGGGGGGACCCTCACAGATACGCAGTATTTT; CDR3aa: CASSVEVGGTLTDTQYF
v_gene: TRBV7-2; d_gene: .; abundance: .; j_gene: TRBJ1-2; CDR3nt: TGTGCCAGCAGCTTACCCAGCTATGGCTACACCTTC; CDR3aa: CASSLPSYGYTF
v_gene: TRBV7-8; d_gene: .; abundance: many; j_gene: TRBJ1-1; CDR3nt: TGTGCCAGCAGCTTGGAGGGACGGAACACTGAAGCTTTCTTT; CDR3aa: CASSLEGRNTEAFF
v_gene: TRBV7-8; d_gene: .; abundance: .; j_gene: TRBJ1-1; CDR3nt: TGTGCCAGCAGCTTAGGACCCGTTGGCTCCCCAAGGGCTGAAGCTTTCTTT; CDR3aa: CASSLGPVGSPRAEAFF
v_gene: TRBV27; d_gene: .; abundance: few; j_gene: TRBJ1-1; CDR3nt: TGTGCCAGCAGTCGGGCCATGAACACTGAAGCTTTCTTT; CDR3aa: CASSRAMNTEAFF
v_gene: TRBV4-1; d_gene: .; abundance: many; j_gene: TRBJ1-2; CDR3nt: TGCGCCAGCAGCCAAGAAGTTGGGGTGAGGCCTTGGTGGGGCTACACCTTC; CDR3aa: CASSQEVGVRPWWGYTF
v_gene: TRBV2; d_gene: .; abundance: .; j_gene: TRBJ2-1; CDR3nt: TGTGCCAGCAGTGAGGTGGACTTTGGCTCCTACAATGAGCAGTTCTTC; CDR3aa: CASSEVDFGSYNEQFF
v_gene: TRBV6-1; d_gene: .; abundance: .; j_gene: TRBJ2-3; CDR3nt: TGTGCCAGCAGTGAATCTTGGGGCACAGATACGCAGTATTTT; CDR3aa: CASSESWGTDTQYF
v_gene: TRBV12-3/TRBV12-4; d_gene: .; abundance: large; j_gene: TRBJ1-1; CDR3nt: TGTGCCAGCAGACCTGGGGCAGGCAACCCTGAAGCTTTCTTT; CDR3aa: CASRPGAGNPEAFF
v_gene: TRBV7-8; d_gene: .; abundance: .; j_gene: TRBJ1-5; CDR3nt: TGTGCCAGCAGCTTAGGAGTAGAGGGACGGCAGCCCCAGCATTTT; CDR3aa: CASSLGVEGRQPQHF
v_gene: TRBV3-1; d_gene: TRBD1; abundance: many; j_gene: TRBJ2-5; CDR3nt: TGTGCCAGCAGCCAAACAGACAGGGAAGGAGAGACCCAGTACTTC; CDR3aa: CASSQTDREGETQYF
v_gene: TRBV6-1; d_gene: .; abundance: .; j_gene: TRBJ1-5; CDR3nt: TGTGCCAGCAGTGAAGAGGACGGGAATCAGCCCCAGCATTTT; CDR3aa: CASSEEDGNQPQHF
v_gene: TRBV6-1; d_gene: .; abundance: .; j_gene: TRBJ2-1; CDR3nt: TGTGCCAGCAGTGAGGGAGAACCCAATGAGCAGTTCTTC; CDR3aa: CASSEGEPNEQFF
v_gene: TRBV7-9; d_gene: .; abundance: many; j_gene: TRBJ1-1; CDR3nt: TGTGCCAGCAGAACAGCGACCGCTGAAGCTTTCTTT; CDR3aa: CASRTATAEAFF
v_gene: TRBV18; d_gene: .; abundance: few; j_gene: TRBJ2-5; CDR3nt: TGTGCCAGCTCTCACGGGGGAGGAGAGACCCAGTACTTC; CDR3aa: CASSHGGGETQYF